What follows are 27 T cell receptor beta chains derived from one specimen sequenced in a study of beta chain features in type 1 diabetes. Findings and limits, study-wide: Within each of all four CD4+ subsets, Type 1 diabetes patients had TCRB CDR3s that were moderately but significantly shorter.

No antigens are known for them. Expressed TCRB transcripts were sequenced after all isolated RNA was converted to cDNA. Measured with immunoSEQ multiplex PCR; TCRdb has only the in-frame clones, and not every one. Altogether some 350,000 clones are present, 9.6% being singletons, with the ten largest covering about 0.64%. Sequencing used central memory CD4+ T cells from blood. These TCRs come from a man aged 25 to 40 with type 1 diabetes.

This chain links TRBV28 with TRBJ1-5; no clear D. The V gene lost 8 bases and the J gene lost 4 bases, with 6 bases spanning the gap. The CDR3 extends over 11 amino acids. Per germline, CDR1 MDHEN and CDR2 SYDVKM. The CDR3 protein is CASQDNQPQHF. The CDR3 DNA reads TGTGCCAGCCAAGATAATCAGCCCCAGCATTTT.

This clone was recorded a few times. The chain has TRBV28 and TRBJ2-7, with D hard to call. The better agreement between TRBJ2-5 and the DNA end casts doubt on the J call. The CDR3 is 10 amino acids. From germline, CDR1 is MDHEN and CDR2 SYDVKM. The CDR3 is CASSGKTQYF. DNA for the CDR3: TGTGCCAGCAGCGGAAAGACCCAGTACTTC.

This chain joins TRBV28 and TRBJ1-2, with TRBD1 matching over 7 bases. The V gene's germline CDR1 is MDHEN and CDR2 SYDVKM. The CDR3 is 16 amino acids. The ends lost 7 bases at V and 4 bases at J; junction bases unmatched: 15. The CDR3 DNA follows: TGTGCCAGCAAGGGAGGAGGGGGCGCGAGAGGCTATGGCTACACCTTC. Translated: CASKGGGGARGYGYTF.

The gene calls are TRBV5-5 and TRBJ2-1; D is unresolved. In germline, CDR1 is SGHKS, CDR2 YYEKEE (reference sequence). The length of the CDR3 is 14 residues. The V end was cut by 9 bases, the J end by 3 bases, with 16 bases between. Here the CDR3 reads CATAQAFNYNEQFF. The CDR3, as DNA: TGTGCCACCGCCCAGGCTTTTAACTACAATGAGCAGTTCTTC.

This clone was observed a handful of times. The chain links TRBV7-9 to TRBJ1-3; no clear D. Deletions cut 5 bases from V and 1 base from J, with 9 bases between. In germline, CDR1 is SEHNR, CDR2 FQNEAQ (reference sequence). There are 14 residues in the CDR3. This chain's CDR3 is CASSLAGSGNTIYF. DNA for the CDR3: TGTGCCAGCAGCCTCGCCGGATCTGGAAACACCATATATTTT. The full variable domain, in which reference TRBV7-9 and TRBJ1-3 provide the parts outside the CDR3, is DTGVSQNPRHKITKRGQNVTFRCDPISEHNRLYWYRQTLGQGPEFLTYFQNEAQLEKSRLLSDRFSAERPKGSFSTLEIQRTEQGDSAMYLCASSLAGSGNTIYFGEGSWLTVV.

The V gene is TRBV5-1, the J gene TRBJ1-2, with 7 bases that match TRBD1. This CDR3 is 19 amino acids long. J lost 0 bases, V lost 0 bases, and 14 bases had no gene match. Germline V gene sequence: CDR1 SGHRS, CDR2 YFSETQ. The CDR3 DNA reads as TGCGCCAGCAGCTTGGGCTCAGCACAGGGGCCCTCATCTAACTATGGCTACACCTTC. Its protein is CASSLGSAQGPSSNYGYTF.

This rearrangement joins TRBV5-1 to TRBJ1-2; D unresolved. CDR1 and CDR2 from the germline V gene are SGHRS and YFSETQ. CDR3 length: 17 amino acids. The V and J ends lost 1 base and 0 bases respectively, with 16 bases between them. The CDR3 is CASSLQGSRESNYGYTF. The CDR3 nucleotides are TGCGCCAGCAGCTTGCAAGGTTCGAGGGAATCTAACTATGGCTACACCTTC.

In its sample, this clone was seen once. A much larger clone lies a single base off, so this may be a read error. The genes are TRBV5-4 and TRBJ2-3, with D hard to call. Trimming removed 3 bases at V and 2 bases at J, with 4 bases between. This CDR3 is built from 12 residues. CDR1 and CDR2 (germline): SGHNT, YYREEE (reference sequence). The CDR3 DNA follows: TGTGCCAGCAGCTCGTACACAGATACGCAGTATTTT. It translates to CASSSYTDTQYF.

CDR3 in DNA: TGTGCCAGCCGGGACAGCCGGTCGGGAGGCTATGGCTACACCTTC. Translating gives CASRDSRSGGYGYTF. This chain connects TRBV6-6 to TRBJ1-2, with TRBD1 identical over 7 bases. CDR1 is MNHNY, CDR2 SVGAGI, per germline (reference sequence). Trimming at V came to 8 bases and at J to 4 bases, leaving 13 bases not matched to a gene. The CDR3 has 15 amino acids.

CDR3 protein: CASSFGTNTGELFF. The CDR3, as DNA: TGTGCCAGCAGCTTTGGGACAAACACCGGGGAGCTGTTTTTT. The J gene is TRBJ2-2, the V gene TRBV7-3; a possible D gene is TRBD1 (6 bases). The CDR3 runs 14 residues. The V end was cut by 3 bases, the J end by 2 bases, with 7 bases between. CDR1 and CDR2 (germline): SGHTA, FQGTGA. Filled out from reference TRBV7-3 and TRBJ2-2, the complete variable domain reads GAGVSQTPSNKVTEKGKYVELRCDPISGHTALYWYRQSLGQGPEFLIYFQGTGAADDSGLPNDRFFAVRPEGSVSTLKIQRTERGDSAVYLCASSFGTNTGELFFGEGSRLTVL.

The chain recombines TRBV4-3 with TRBJ2-2; D ambiguous. The CDR3 has 13 amino acids. The germline gives CDR1 LGHNA, CDR2 YSLEER. The V end was cut by 4 bases, the J end by 5 bases, with 8 bases between. CDR3 sequence: CASSLTPTGELFF. The CDR3 region has the DNA TGCGCCAGCAGCCTCACTCCAACCGGGGAGCTGTTTTTT.

This clone was seen a few times. V gene TRBV5-6 combines with J gene TRBJ2-7; 7 positions agree with TRBD1. The length of the CDR3 is 13 residues. Germline CDR1 SGHDT, CDR2 YYEEEE. Germline trimming cut 6 bases from V and 4 bases from J; bases unmatched to any gene: 7. The CDR3 loop reads CASTFGTEYEQYF. CDR3 sequence (DNA): TGTGCCAGCACCTTCGGGACAGAGTACGAGCAGTACTTC.

This clone was recorded at least ten times. The DNA of the CDR3 is TGTGCCAGCAGCTATGGACTAGCGGACACAGATACGCAGTATTTT. It codes for CASSYGLADTDTQYF. V usage is TRBV5-6 and J usage is TRBJ2-3, with 10 bases matching TRBD2. Germline V gives CDR1 SGHDT, CDR2 YYEEEE. The CDR3 totals 15 residues. V lost 3 bases to trimming and J lost 2 bases; unmatched junction nucleotides: 3.

The chain recombines TRBV7-2 with TRBJ2-5, with unresolved D. The germline V gene has CDR1 SGHTA and CDR2 FQGNSA. This CDR3 has 18 amino acids. Trimming shortened V by 2 bases and J by 2 bases, and 21 bases separated the two germline ends. CDR3 in DNA: TGTGCCAGCAGCTTAAGAGTCCTTGGGCCGTCGCGACAAGAGACCCAGTACTTC. Protein sequence: CASSLRVLGPSRQETQYF.

This clone was seen many times. The chain recombines TRBV2 with TRBJ2-5, with 12 nucleotides matching TRBD2. Germline-derived CDR1 and CDR2 are SNHLY and FYNNEI. J lost 4 bases, V lost 8 bases, and 5 bases had no gene match. CDR3 length equals 14 residues. The CDR3 bases are TGTGCCAGCGGAAGACTAGCGGGAGTAGAGACCCAGTACTTC. It translates to CASGRLAGVETQYF.

The chain carries TRBV9 and TRBJ2-1, with 10 bases lining up with TRBD2. In germline, CDR1 is SGDLS, CDR2 YYNGEE. The CDR3 is 16 residues long. V gave up 1 base and J gave up 2 bases; unmatched junction bases: 3. CDR3 protein: CASSVSSGRAYNEQFF. The CDR3 coding sequence is TGTGCCAGCAGCGTATCGAGCGGGAGGGCCTACAATGAGCAGTTCTTC. Variable domain in full (rest from reference TRBV9 and TRBJ2-1): DSGVTQTPKHLITATGQRVTLRCSPRSGDLSVYWYQQSLDQGLQFLIQYYNGEERAKGNILERFSAQQFPDLHSELNLSSLELGDSALYFCASSVSSGRAYNEQFFGPGTRLTVL.

This clone occurred many times. The rearrangement joins TRBV18 to TRBJ1-2; 9 nucleotides align to TRBD1. J was trimmed by 8 bases and V by 6 bases; bases with no gene match: 16. Per germline, CDR1 KGHSH and CDR2 LQKENI. The CDR3 spans 16 residues. This CDR3 is CASSILRTGALEGYTF. Written as DNA, the CDR3 is TGTGCCAGCTCGATACTTCGGACAGGGGCCCTTGAGGGCTACACCTTC. Based on the CDR3 plus reference TRBV18 and TRBJ1-2, the full variable domain is NAGVMQNPRHLVRRRGQEARLRCSPMKGHSHVYWYRQLPEEGLKFMVYLQKENIIDESGMPKERFSAEFPKEGPSILRIQQVVRGDSAAYFCASSILRTGALEGYTFGSGTRLTVV.

The chain is built from TRBV19 and TRBJ2-7; D gene ambiguous. Germline V lookup: CDR1 LNHDA, CDR2 SQIVND (reference sequence). V was shortened by 7 bases and J by 3 bases, with 7 bases between the two germline ends. There are 11 residues in the CDR3. The CDR3 region is CASTHNYEQYF. CDR3 nucleotides: TGTGCCAGTACCCATAACTACGAGCAGTACTTC.

V is TRBV2 and J is TRBJ1-2; the match to TRBD1 covers 8 bases. The J segment lost 4 bases and the V segment lost 6 bases, leaving 10 bases of the junction unmatched. The CDR3 length is 15 residues. Germline CDR1 reads SNHLY; CDR2 reads FYNNEI. CDR3 sequence (DNA): TGTGCCAGCAGCTTATTGTCCGACAGGGGCTATGGCTACACCTTC. Its protein is CASSLLSDRGYGYTF.

The chain links TRBV10-2 to TRBJ2-5; no definite D call. Germline values: CDR1 WSHSY, CDR2 SAAADI. CDR3 length: 12 amino acids. V was shortened by 4 bases and J by 1 base, with 4 bases between the two germline ends. The CDR3 DNA follows: TGCGCCAGCAGTGGAGGCCAAGAGACCCAGTACTTC. It encodes CASSGGQETQYF.

There are many counts of this clone. V usage is TRBV6-5 and J usage is TRBJ2-5; a possible D gene is TRBD1 (5 bases). Trimming took off 8 bases at V and 5 bases at J, with 15 bases between the two ends. Germline lookup yields CDR1 MNHEY and CDR2 SVGAGI. The CDR3 runs to 13 residues. CDR3 region: CASFEQGRETQYF. DNA for the CDR3: TGTGCCAGCTTCGAGCAGGGAAGGGAGACCCAGTACTTC.

A few counts support this clone. This chain joins TRBV9 and TRBJ1-5, with D unresolved. The V end lost 1 base, the J end lost 0 bases, and 8 bases lay between the germline ends. CDR3 length: 15 amino acids. CDR1 is SGDLS and CDR2 is YYNGEE in the germline V gene. The CDR3 DNA sequence: TGTGCCAGCAGCGTATGGGGATATAGCAATCAGCCCCAGCATTTT. This codes for CASSVWGYSNQPQHF.

This clone has just a few counts. The chain recombines TRBV4-2 with TRBJ2-7; D call uncertain. V was cut by 0 bases and J by 2 bases, with 5 bases left in between. The CDR3 spans 13 residues. Looked up from germline, CDR1 is LGHNA and CDR2 is YNFKEQ. The CDR3 DNA sequence: TGTGCCAGCAGCCAAGATGAGACCTACGAGCAGTACTTC. This sequence encodes CASSQDETYEQYF.

The chain combines TRBV2 with TRBJ2-2, with TRBD2 identical over 9 bases. V shed 2 bases, J shed 6 bases, and the junction held 7 bases outside the gene matches. The CDR3 is 16 residues long. From germline, CDR1 is SNHLY and CDR2 FYNNEI. The CDR3 DNA reads TGTGCCAGCAGTGAACTAGCGGGGCCCCCGGCCGGGGAGCTGTTTTTT. Its protein product is CASSELAGPPAGELFF.

The chain combines TRBV5-1 with TRBJ2-7; 7 bases match TRBD1. CDR1 is SGHRS and CDR2 is YFSETQ in the germline V gene. V shed 4 bases, J shed 6 bases, and the junction held 10 bases outside the gene matches. This CDR3 contains 14 residues. The CDR3 loop is CASSVTGTDAEQYF. DNA for the CDR3: TGCGCCAGCAGCGTGACCGGGACAGATGCCGAGCAGTACTTC.

CDR3 DNA: TGTGCCAGCAGCGCGGGACTAGCCCTGGGGAATGAGCAGTTCTTC. This sequence encodes CASSAGLALGNEQFF. The chain uses TRBV7-3 and TRBJ2-1; 9 nucleotides align to TRBD2. The germline V gene encodes CDR1 SGHTA and CDR2 FQGTGA. V lost 5 bases to trimming and J lost 7 bases; unmatched junction nucleotides: 9. CDR3 length: 15 amino acids.

This chain uses TRBV6-6 with TRBJ2-7, with D unclear. CDR1 is MNHNY and CDR2 is SVGAGI in the germline V gene (reference sequence). V lost 6 bases to trimming and J lost 1 base, with 10 bases between them. The CDR3 runs to 13 residues. DNA of the CDR3: TGTGCCAGCAGCCCCCGAGGATCCTACGAGCAGTACTTC. It translates to CASSPRGSYEQYF.